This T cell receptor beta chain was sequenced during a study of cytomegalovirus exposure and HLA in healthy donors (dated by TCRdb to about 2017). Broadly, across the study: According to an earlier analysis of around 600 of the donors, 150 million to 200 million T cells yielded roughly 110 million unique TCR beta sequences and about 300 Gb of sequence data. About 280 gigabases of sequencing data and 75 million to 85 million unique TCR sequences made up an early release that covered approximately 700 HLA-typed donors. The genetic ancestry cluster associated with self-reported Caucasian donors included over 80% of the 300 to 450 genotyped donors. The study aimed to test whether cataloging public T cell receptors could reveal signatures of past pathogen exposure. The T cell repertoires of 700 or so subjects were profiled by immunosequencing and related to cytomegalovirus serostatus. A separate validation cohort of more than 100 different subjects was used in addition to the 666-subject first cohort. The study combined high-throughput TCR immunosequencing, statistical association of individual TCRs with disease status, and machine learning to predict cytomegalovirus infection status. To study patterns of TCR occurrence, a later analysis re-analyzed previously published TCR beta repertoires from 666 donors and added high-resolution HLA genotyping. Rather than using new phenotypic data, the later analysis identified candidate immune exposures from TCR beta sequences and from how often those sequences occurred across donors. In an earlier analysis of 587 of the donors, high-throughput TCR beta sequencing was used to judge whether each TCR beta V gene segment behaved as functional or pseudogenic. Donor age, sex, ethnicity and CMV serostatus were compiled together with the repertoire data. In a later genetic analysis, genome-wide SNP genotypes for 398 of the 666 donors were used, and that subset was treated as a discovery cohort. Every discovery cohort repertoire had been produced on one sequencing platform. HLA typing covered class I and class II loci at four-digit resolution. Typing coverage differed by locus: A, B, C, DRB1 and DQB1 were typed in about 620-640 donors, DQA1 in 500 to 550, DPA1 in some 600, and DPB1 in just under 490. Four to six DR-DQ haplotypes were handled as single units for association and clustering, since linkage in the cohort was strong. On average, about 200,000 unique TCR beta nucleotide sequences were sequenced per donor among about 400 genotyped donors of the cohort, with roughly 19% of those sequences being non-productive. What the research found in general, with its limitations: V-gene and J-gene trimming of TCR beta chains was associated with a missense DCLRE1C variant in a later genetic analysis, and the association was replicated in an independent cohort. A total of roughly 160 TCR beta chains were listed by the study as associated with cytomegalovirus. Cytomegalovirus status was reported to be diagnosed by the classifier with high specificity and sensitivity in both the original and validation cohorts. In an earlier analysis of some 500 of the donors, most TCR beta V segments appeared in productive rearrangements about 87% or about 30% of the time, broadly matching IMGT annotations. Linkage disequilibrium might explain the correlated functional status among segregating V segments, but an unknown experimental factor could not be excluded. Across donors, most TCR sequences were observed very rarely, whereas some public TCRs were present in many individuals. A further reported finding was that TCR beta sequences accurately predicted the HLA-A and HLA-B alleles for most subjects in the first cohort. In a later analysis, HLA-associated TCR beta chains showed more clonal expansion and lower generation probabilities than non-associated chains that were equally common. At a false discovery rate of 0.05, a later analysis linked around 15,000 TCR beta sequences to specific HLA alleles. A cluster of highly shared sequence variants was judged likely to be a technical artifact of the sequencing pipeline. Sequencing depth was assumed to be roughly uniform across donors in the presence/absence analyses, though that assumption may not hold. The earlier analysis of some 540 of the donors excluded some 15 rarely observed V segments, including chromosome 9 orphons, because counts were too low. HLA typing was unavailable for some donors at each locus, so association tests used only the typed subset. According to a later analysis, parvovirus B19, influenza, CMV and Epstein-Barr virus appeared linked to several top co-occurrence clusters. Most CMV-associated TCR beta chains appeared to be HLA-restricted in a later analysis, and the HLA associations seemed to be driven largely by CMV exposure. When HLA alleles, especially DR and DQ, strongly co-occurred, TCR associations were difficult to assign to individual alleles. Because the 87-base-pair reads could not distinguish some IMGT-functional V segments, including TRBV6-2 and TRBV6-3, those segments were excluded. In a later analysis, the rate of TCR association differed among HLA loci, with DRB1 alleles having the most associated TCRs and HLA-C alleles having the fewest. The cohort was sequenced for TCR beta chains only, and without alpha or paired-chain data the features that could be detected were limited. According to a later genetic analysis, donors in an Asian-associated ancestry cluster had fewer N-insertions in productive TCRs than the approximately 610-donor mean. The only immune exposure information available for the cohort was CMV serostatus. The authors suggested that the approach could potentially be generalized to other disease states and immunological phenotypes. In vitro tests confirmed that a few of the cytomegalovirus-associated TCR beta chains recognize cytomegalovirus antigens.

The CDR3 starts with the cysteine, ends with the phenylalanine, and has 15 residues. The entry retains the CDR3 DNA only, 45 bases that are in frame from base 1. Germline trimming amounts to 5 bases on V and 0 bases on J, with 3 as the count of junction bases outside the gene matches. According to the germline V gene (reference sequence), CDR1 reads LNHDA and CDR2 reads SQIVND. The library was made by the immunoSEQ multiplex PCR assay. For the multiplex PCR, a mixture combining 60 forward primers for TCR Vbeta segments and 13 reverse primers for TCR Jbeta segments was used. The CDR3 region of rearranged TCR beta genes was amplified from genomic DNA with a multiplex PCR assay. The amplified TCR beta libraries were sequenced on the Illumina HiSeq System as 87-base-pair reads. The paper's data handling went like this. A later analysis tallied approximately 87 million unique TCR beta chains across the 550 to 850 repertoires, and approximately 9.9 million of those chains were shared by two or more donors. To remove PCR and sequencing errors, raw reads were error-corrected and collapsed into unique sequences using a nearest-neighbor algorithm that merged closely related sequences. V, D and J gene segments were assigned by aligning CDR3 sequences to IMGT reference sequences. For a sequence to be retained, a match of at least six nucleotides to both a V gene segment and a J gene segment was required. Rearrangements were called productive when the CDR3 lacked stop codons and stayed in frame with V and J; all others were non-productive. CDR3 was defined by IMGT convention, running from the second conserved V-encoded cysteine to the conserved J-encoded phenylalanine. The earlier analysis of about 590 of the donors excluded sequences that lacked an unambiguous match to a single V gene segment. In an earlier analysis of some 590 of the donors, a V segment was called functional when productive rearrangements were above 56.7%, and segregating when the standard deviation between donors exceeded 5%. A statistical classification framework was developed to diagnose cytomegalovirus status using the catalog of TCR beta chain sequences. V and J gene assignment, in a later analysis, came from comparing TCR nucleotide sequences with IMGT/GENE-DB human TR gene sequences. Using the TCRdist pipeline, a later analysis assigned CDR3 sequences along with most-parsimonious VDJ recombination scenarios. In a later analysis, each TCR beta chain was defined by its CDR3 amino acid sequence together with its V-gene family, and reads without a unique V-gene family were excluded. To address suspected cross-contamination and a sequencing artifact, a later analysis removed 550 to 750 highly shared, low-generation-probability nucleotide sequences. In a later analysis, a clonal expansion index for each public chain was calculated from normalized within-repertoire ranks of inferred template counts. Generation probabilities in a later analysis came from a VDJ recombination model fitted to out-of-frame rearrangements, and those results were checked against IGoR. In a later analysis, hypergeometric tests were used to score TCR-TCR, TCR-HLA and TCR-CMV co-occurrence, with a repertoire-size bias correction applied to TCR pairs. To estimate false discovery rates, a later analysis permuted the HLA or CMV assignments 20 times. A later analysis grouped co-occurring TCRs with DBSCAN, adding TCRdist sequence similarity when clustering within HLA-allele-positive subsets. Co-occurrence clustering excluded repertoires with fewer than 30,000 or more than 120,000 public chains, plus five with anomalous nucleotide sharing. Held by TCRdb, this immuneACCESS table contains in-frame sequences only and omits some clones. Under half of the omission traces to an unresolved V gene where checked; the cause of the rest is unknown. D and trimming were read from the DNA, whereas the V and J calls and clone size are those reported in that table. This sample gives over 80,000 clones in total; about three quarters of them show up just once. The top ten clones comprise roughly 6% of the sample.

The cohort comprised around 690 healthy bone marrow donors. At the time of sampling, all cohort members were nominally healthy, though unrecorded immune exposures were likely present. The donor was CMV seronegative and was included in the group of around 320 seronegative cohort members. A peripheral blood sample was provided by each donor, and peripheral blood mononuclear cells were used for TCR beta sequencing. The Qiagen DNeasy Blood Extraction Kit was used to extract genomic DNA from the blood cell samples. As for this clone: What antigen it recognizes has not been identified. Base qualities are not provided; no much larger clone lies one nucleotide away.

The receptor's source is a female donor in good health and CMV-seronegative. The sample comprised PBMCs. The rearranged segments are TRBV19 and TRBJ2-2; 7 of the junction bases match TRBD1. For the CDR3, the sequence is CASSLQGPNTGELFF. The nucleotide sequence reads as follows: TGTGCCAGTAGTCTACAGGGGCCGAACACCGGGGAGCTGTTTTTT.